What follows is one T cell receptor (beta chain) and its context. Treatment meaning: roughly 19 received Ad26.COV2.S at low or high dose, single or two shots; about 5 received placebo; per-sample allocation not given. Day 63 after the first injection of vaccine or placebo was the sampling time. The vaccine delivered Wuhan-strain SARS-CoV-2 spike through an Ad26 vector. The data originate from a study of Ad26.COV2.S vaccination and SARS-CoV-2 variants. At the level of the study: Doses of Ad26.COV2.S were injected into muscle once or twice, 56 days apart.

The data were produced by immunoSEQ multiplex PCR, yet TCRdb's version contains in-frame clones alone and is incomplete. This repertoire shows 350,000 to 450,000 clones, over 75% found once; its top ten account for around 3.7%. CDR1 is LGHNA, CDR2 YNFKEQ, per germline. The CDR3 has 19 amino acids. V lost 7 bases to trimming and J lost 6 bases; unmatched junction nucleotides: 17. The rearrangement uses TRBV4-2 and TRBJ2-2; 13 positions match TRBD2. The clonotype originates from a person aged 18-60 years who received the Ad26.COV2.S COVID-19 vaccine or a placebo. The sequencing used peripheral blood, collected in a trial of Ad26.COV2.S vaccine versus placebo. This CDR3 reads CASTTLAGGPIPGAGELFF. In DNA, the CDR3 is TGTGCCAGCACCACACTAGCGGGGGGGCCTATACCAGGAGCCGGGGAGCTGTTTTTT.